A single T cell receptor beta chain is shown here with its context. The data were obtained in a study of T cell changes during pregnancy in multiple sclerosis. TCRdb's copy holds only in-frame clones and misses some; the assay was immunoSEQ multiplex PCR. The sample has approximately 52,000 clones, approximately 92% seen once. This TCR was sampled from a female donor with multiple sclerosis, enrolled in a pregnancy study. The material was CD4+ T cells from peripheral blood mononuclear cells, obtained in the third trimester of pregnancy.

The CDR3 sequence is CASSRGLAGGPGELFF. The CDR3, as DNA: TGTGCCAGCAGCCGCGGACTAGCGGGGGGGCCCGGGGAGCTGTTTTTT. The V and J genes are TRBV7-3 and TRBJ2-2, with 15 bases lining up with TRBD2. With V trimmed by 5 bases and J by 6 bases, 4 bases remained unmatched. In germline, CDR1 is SGHTA, CDR2 FQGTGA. This CDR3 is built from 16 residues.